This T cell receptor (beta chain) was retrieved from a study of shared clonotypes between healthy human individuals. Overall study context: Those who served as donors were a couple of women and three men between the ages of 18 and 49.

The CDR3 consists of 15 residues. Germline lookup yields CDR1 SGHRS and CDR2 YFSETQ. Trimming shortened V by 2 bases and J by 1 base, and 11 bases separated the two germline ends. Sequencing used immunoSEQ multiplex PCR; TCRdb keeps in-frame clones, though not all of them. The sample carries about 980,000 clones, about three quarters recorded once. Material for sequencing was memory CD4+ T cells sorted from blood. The subset denotes: CD45RA-negative fraction. This chain uses TRBV5-1 with TRBJ2-3; no clear D gene. This TCR came from a man aged 18 to 29 in good health. DNA for the CDR3: TGCGCCAGCAGCTTAGGACCCATCGGCACAGATACGCAGTATTTT. Translating it yields CASSLGPIGTDTQYF.